The 30 T cell receptor beta chains presented below share a single source sample, sequenced in a study of read filtering for tumor transcriptome and immune sequencing. The library was built from 400 to 500 ng RNA with molecular barcoded adaptors for alpha/delta and beta/gamma chains. MiXCR, applied by TCRdb to the reads, yields one record per CDR3 protein. The table includes 50,000 or so distinct CDR3 sequences, about an eighth detected once. Sequenced: a population of CD138-negative cells sorted from bone marrow. Source of these receptors: a donor at least 40 years old with multiple myeloma.

The chain uses TRBV20-1 and TRBJ2-7; TRBD2 aligns across 14 bases. The CDR3 has 17 residues. Germline lookup yields CDR1 DFQATT and CDR2 SNEGSKA (reference sequence). V gave up 6 bases and J gave up 7 bases; unmatched junction bases: 17. The CDR3 loop is CSALGLAGGTLVSEQYF. The CDR3 nucleotides are TGCAGTGCCCTTGGACTAGCGGGAGGCACCCTAGTTTCAGAGCAGTACTTC.

This clonotype was picked up many times. This chain uses TRBV20-1 with TRBJ2-1; 14 bases are shared with TRBD2. CDR1 is DFQATT, CDR2 SNEGSKA, per germline (reference sequence). The trim removed 6 bases at V and 5 bases at J, leaving 9 bases unmatched. The CDR3 is 16 amino acids. The DNA for the CDR3 is TGCAGTGCCCAAGGGACTAGCGGGGGTCTTCACAATGAGCAGTTCTTC. Its protein product is CSAQGTSGGLHNEQFF.

This clonotype was seen repeatedly, ten times or more. The genes are TRBV29-1 and TRBJ1-1; D is unclear. The germline gives CDR1 SQVTM, CDR2 ANQGSEA. The CDR3 extends over 11 amino acids. V was clipped by 4 bases and J by 8 bases, with 11 bases between them. CDR3 residues: CSVVRNGEAFF. In nucleotides, the CDR3 is TGCAGCGTTGTGCGGAATGGGGAAGCTTTCTTT.

This clonotype has at least ten counts. The CDR3 sequence: CASSPKPGGLSYEQYF. The DNA of the CDR3 is TGCGCCAGCAGCCCTAAACCGGGAGGCCTCTCCTACGAGCAGTACTTC. The rearrangement uses TRBV4-1 and TRBJ2-7; 7 bases match TRBD2. Per the germline V gene, CDR1 is MGHRA and CDR2 is YSYEKL. Trimming cost V 4 bases and J 0 bases; bases outside gene matches: 9. This CDR3 region has 16 residues.

Notes on this clonotype: Because it lacks the conserved phenylalanine or tryptophan at the end, this CDR3 is likely a read error. The DNA is left out, because the CDR3 cannot be placed on it with certainty; the CDR3 is given as TCRdb lists it. The rearrangement joins TRBV4-1 to TRBJ2-1. The CDR3 is 12 amino acids in total, end residues counted. Germline CDR1 reads MGHRA; CDR2 reads YSYEKL. CDR3 sequence reads: CASSQVYNEQLC.

Remarks on this clonotype: With a much larger clone just one base away, this may be a read error. V gene TRBV20-1 combines with J gene TRBJ2-1; 7 bases align to TRBD2. The CDR3 totals 13 residues. Germline V gene sequence: CDR1 DFQATT, CDR2 SNEGSKA (reference sequence). CDR3 sequence: CSPEWRGNDEQFF. The CDR3 region has the DNA TGCAGCCCAGAGTGGCGGGGGAACGATGAGCAGTTCTTC.

CDR3 region: CASSRKQGGTQYF. The CDR3 DNA follows: TGTGCCAGCAGCCGGAAACAGGGCGGTACGCAGTATTTT. The rearrangement joins TRBV14 to TRBJ2-3, with D possibly TRBD1 on 6 matching bases. V lost 4 bases, J lost 8 bases, and 13 bases lay in between. The length of the CDR3 is 13 residues. The V gene's germline CDR1 is SGHDN and CDR2 FVKESK.

This clonotype was detected ten times or more. This sequence joins TRBV6-6 and TRBJ2-3; a weak D match, TRBD2 (6 bases). Trimming took 2 bases from V and 8 from J, leaving 8 bases between them. This CDR3 spans 12 amino acids. CDR1 MNHNY and CDR2 SVGAGI come from the germline V gene (reference sequence). The DNA for the CDR3 is TGTGCCAGCAGTTACCCCGGGGGTACGCAGTATTTT. This translates into CASSYPGGTQYF.

Many counts were recorded for this clonotype. V and J are TRBV29-1 and TRBJ2-5, with a possible D match to TRBD1 (6 bases). Germline values: CDR1 SQVTM, CDR2 ANQGSEA. The CDR3 is made up of 12 amino acids. Trimming took off 6 bases at V and 5 bases at J, with 13 bases between the two ends. Written as DNA, the CDR3 is TGCAGCGTCGCGGACAGTGACGAGACCCAGTACTTC. This encodes CSVADSDETQYF.

This clonotype was picked up a small number of times. At one end, the junction sequence differs from germline, possibly due to a read error. This rearrangement joins TRBV7-7 to TRBJ2-2; D is possibly TRBD1 (6 bases). Germline values: CDR1 SSHAT, CDR2 FNYEAQ (reference sequence). This CDR3 comprises 15 residues. In DNA form, the CDR3 reads TGTGCTAGCAGCCCAATGACAGGGAACACCGGGGAGCTGTTTTTT. Encoded protein: CASSPMTGNTGELFF.

This clonotype was observed at least ten times. This chain uses TRBV19 with TRBJ2-7, with D perhaps TRBD1 or TRBD2 (5 bases each). Germline V CDR1 and CDR2: LNHDA, SQIVND (reference sequence). V lost 3 bases, J lost 2 bases, and 11 bases lay in between. The CDR3 covers 14 residues. CDR3: CASSISGATYEQYF. DNA for the CDR3: TGTGCCAGTAGTATTTCCGGGGCTACCTACGAGCAGTACTTC.

This clonotype was detected ten times or more. J is TRBJ2-3 and V is TRBV7-2; TRBD2 matches at 7 bases. With V trimmed by 3 bases and J by 4 bases, 4 bases remained unmatched. This CDR3 contains 14 residues. The V gene's germline CDR1 is SGHTA and CDR2 FQGNSA. CDR3 sequence (DNA): TGTGCCAGCAGCTTTGGGGGGGGGGCAGATACGCAGTATTTT. This gives the protein CASSFGGGADTQYF.

A note on this clonotype: This may arise from a read error, as a much more abundant clone is one base away. A read error is likely, as this CDR3 ends without the conserved phenylalanine or tryptophan. V is TRBV29-1 and J is TRBJ2-7; 7 bases line up with TRBD1. V was clipped by 4 bases and J by 4 bases; unmatched bases: 7. Germline lookup yields CDR1 SQVTM and CDR2 ANQGSEA. CDR3 length equals 13 residues. CDR3 sequence reads: CSVGLGGVYEQYS. The CDR3 DNA is TGCAGCGTTGGTTTAGGGGGCGTTTACGAGCAGTACTCC.

The chain uses TRBV5-1 and TRBJ2-2; no clear D gene. Trimming pared 5 bases from V and 4 bases from J, leaving 15 bases between. Germline assignment: CDR1 SGHRS and CDR2 YFSETQ. The CDR3 is 15 residues long. In DNA, the CDR3 is TGCGCCAGCAGAAGTGATGGTTTGCGCACCGGGGAGCTGTTTTTT. Residues: CASRSDGLRTGELFF. The variable domain in full, with the rest retrieved from reference TRBV5-1 and TRBJ2-2, is KAGVTQTPRYLIKTRGQQVTLSCSPISGHRSVSWYQQTPGQGLQFLFEYFSETQRNKGNFPGRFSGRQFSNSRSEMNVSTLELGDSALYLCASRSDGLRTGELFFGEGSRLTVL.

Concerning this clonotype itself: A far more abundant clone sits one base away, making this likely a read error. The V and J genes are TRBV6-5 and TRBJ1-2; 11 positions match TRBD1. There are 14 residues in the CDR3. Germline V lookup: CDR1 MNHEY, CDR2 SVGAGI. CDR3 protein: CASRKQDRGRIIPF. The CDR3 nucleotides read TGTGCCAGCAGAAAACAGGACAGGGGGCGCATCATTCCCTTC.

The V gene is TRBV20-1, the J gene TRBJ2-1, with 10 bases aligning to TRBD2. Germline-derived CDR1 and CDR2 are DFQATT and SNEGSKA (reference sequence). This CDR3 spans 15 amino acids. V was pared by 4 bases and J by 7 bases, with 10 bases of the junction left unmatched. The CDR3 protein is CSAKRSSGSLNEQFF. CDR3 coding DNA: TGCAGTGCTAAAAGGTCTAGCGGGAGTCTAAATGAGCAGTTCTTC.

This clonotype was counted ten times or more. A junction boundary mismatches the germline segment, possibly from a read error. This chain connects TRBV6-5 to TRBJ2-4, with D possibly matching TRBD1 (6 bases). Germline values: CDR1 MNHEY, CDR2 SVGAGI. The CDR3 runs 16 residues. The CDR3 DNA reads as TGTGCCAGCAGTTTCTCCGAGACAGGAGCCAAAAACATTCAGTACTTT. This gives the protein CASSFSETGAKNIQYF.

This clonotype was recorded at least ten times. CDR3 protein: CASSEKWLSGSGELFF. DNA for the CDR3: TGTGCCAGCAGTGAAAAGTGGTTGAGTGGGTCGGGGGAGCTGTTTTTT. The chain couples TRBV6-1 to TRBJ2-2, with D unresolved. CDR1 and CDR2 from the germline V gene are MNHNS and SASEGT. The CDR3 has 16 residues. The germline V and J ends were trimmed by 2 bases and 8 bases, with 18 bases remaining between them.

Regarding this clonotype: This may be a read error: a much more frequent sequence differs by one nucleotide. V usage is TRBV6-5 and J usage is TRBJ2-5; TRBD1 aligns across 7 bases. V lost 5 bases to trimming and J lost 2 bases; unmatched junction nucleotides: 8. The germline CDR1 and CDR2 sequences are MNHEY and SVGAGI. CDR3 length: 15 amino acids. The CDR3 bases are TGTGCCAGCAGTCTCGACAGGGTGACTCAAGAGACCCAGTACTTC. Translating it yields CASSLDRVTQETQYF.

This clonotype was observed at least ten times. The chain has TRBV9 and TRBJ1-1; 7 bases match TRBD1. Trimming cost V 4 bases and J 1 base; bases outside gene matches: 7. The CDR3 is 15 amino acids. The germline V gene has CDR1 SGDLS and CDR2 YYNGEE. The CDR3 DNA sequence: TGTGCCAGCAGCCCAAGACAGGGTACGAACACTGAAGCTTTCTTT. It translates to CASSPRQGTNTEAFF.

This clonotype was recorded at least ten times. This sequence joins TRBV29-1 and TRBJ2-6; D is possibly TRBD1 (6 bases). Trimming stripped 5 bases from V and 1 base from J, with 9 bases between. This CDR3 contains 14 residues. CDR1 and CDR2 (germline): SQVTM, ANQGSEA. The CDR3 sequence: CSVQGQSGANVLTF. DNA for the CDR3: TGCAGCGTTCAGGGACAATCTGGGGCCAACGTCCTGACTTTC.

This clonotype appeared many times. This chain uses TRBV29-1 with TRBJ2-5; 8 nucleotides match TRBD2. Per the germline V gene, CDR1 is SQVTM and CDR2 is ANQGSEA. The CDR3 totals 14 residues. J lost 5 bases, V lost 8 bases, and 13 bases had no gene match. DNA for the CDR3: TGCAGCTTCGATGGCGGGAGGCCCCTGGAGACCCAGTACTTC. It encodes CSFDGGRPLETQYF.

Many counts were recorded for this clonotype. The V gene is TRBV7-8, the J gene TRBJ1-1; unclear D gene. The CDR3 runs 13 residues. V was cut by 2 bases and J by 7 bases, with 11 bases left in between. Germline loops: CDR1 SGHVS, CDR2 FQNEAQ. The CDR3 spells CASSLRVGSEAFF. In nucleotides, the CDR3 is TGTGCCAGCAGCTTAAGGGTCGGGAGTGAAGCTTTCTTT.

This clonotype has a count of ten or more. The chain links TRBV7-9 to TRBJ1-6; TRBD1 agrees at 7 bases. The V and J ends lost 5 bases and 9 bases, in that order; junction bases with no gene match: 4. The CDR3 extends over 13 amino acids. Germline loops: CDR1 SEHNR, CDR2 FQNEAQ (reference sequence). In DNA, the CDR3 is TGTGCCAGCAGCCCACAGGGGTTTTCACCCCTCCACTTT. Its translation is CASSPQGFSPLHF.

Note on this clonotype: Given a much more abundant clone one base away, this may be a read error. The chain is built from TRBV4-3 and TRBJ2-5; D call uncertain. The CDR3 is 16 amino acids. CDR1 LGHNA and CDR2 YSLEER come from the germline V gene. CDR3 DNA: TGCGCCAGCAGCCAAGACTGGCAGAATCCGCAAGAGACCCGGTACTTC. Translated, it gives CASSQDWQNPQETRYF.

This clonotype has at least ten counts. J is TRBJ1-1 and V is TRBV11-2; possible D gene TRBD1, 5 bases. Looked up from germline, CDR1 is SGHAT and CDR2 is FQNNGV. V was pared by 5 bases and J by 0 bases, with 16 bases between. CDR3 length: 16 residues. The CDR3 reads CASSRGRLKMNTEAFF. CDR3 in DNA: TGTGCCAGCAGCCGGGGACGGCTGAAGATGAACACTGAAGCTTTCTTT.

This clonotype was observed at least ten times. The rearrangement uses TRBV29-1 and TRBJ1-1; the D is unclear. Deletions cut 8 bases from V and 3 bases from J, with 13 bases between. Germline CDR1 SQVTM, CDR2 ANQGSEA. The CDR3 covers 12 residues. CDR3: CSTAAGYTEAFF. CDR3 DNA sequence: TGCAGCACTGCTGCGGGATACACTGAAGCTTTCTTT.

This clonotype came up many times. V gene TRBV10-3 combines with J gene TRBJ2-1; TRBD2 agrees at 8 bases. This CDR3 has 15 amino acids. CDR1 ENHRY and CDR2 SYGVKD come from the germline V gene. The V and J ends lost 4 bases and 6 bases, in that order; junction bases with no gene match: 8. The CDR3 DNA sequence: TGTGCCATCAGTGCGGGAGCGGGAGTTAGCAATGAGCAGTTCTTC. Translating gives CAISAGAGVSNEQFF.

In its sample, this clonotype was seen once. This likely traces to a read error, being one base from a far larger clone. The chain employs TRBV5-8 and TRBJ2-2, with D perhaps matching TRBD2 (5 bases). The ends were cut back, 2 bases at V and 7 bases at J, with 9 bases in the middle. Germline-derived CDR1 and CDR2 are SGHTS and YDEGEE. The CDR3 has 13 residues. CDR3: CASSFPADGELFF. The CDR3 DNA reads as TGTGCCAGCAGCTTCCCAGCGGACGGGGAGCTGTTTTTT.

This clonotype was detected ten times or more. The V and J genes are TRBV30 and TRBJ1-1; no firm D call. This CDR3 comprises 13 residues. The V end lost 1 base, the J end lost 1 base, and 7 bases lay between the germline ends. Germline V gene lookup returns CDR1 GTSNPN and CDR2 SVGIG (reference sequence). CDR3 loop: CAWSGMRNTEAFF. DNA for the CDR3: TGTGCCTGGAGTGGTATGAGGAACACTGAAGCTTTCTTT.